This T cell receptor (beta chain) was recovered during a study of T-cell reconstitution after alpha-beta-depleted transplantation in children. Trimming took 6 bases from V and 2 from J, leaving 13 bases between them. This CDR3 spans 14 amino acids. CDR1 is DFQATT and CDR2 is SNEGSKA in the germline V gene (reference sequence). The authors prepared the TCRbeta library with unique molecular identifiers. TCRdb recomputed calls from the PCR reads with MiXCR, one row per CDR3 protein. Altogether hundreds of thousands of distinct CDR3 sequences are present, about 16% being singletons, with the ten largest covering approximately 3%.

The chain is built from TRBV20-1 and TRBJ2-2; D tentatively reads TRBD1 or TRBD2 (5 bases each). The source of this sequence is a human donor who donated a stem cell graft to a child with acute lymphoblastic leukemia. The specimen was PBMCs from the stem cell graft donor, collected from the stem cell graft. The CDR3 region has the DNA TGCAGTGCCTCCGGGACCTATAACACCGGGGAGCTGTTTTTT. Protein: CSASGTYNTGELFF.